This paragraph reports one TCR beta chain. Its antigen is not known. This PCR relied on a set of 60 Vbeta primers and 13 Jbeta primers. TCRdb's copy holds only in-frame clones and misses some; the assay was immunoSEQ multiplex PCR. This sample has a few hundred thousand clones, with just under 85% found just once. These data belong to a study of cytomegalovirus exposure and HLA in healthy donors. This CDR3 contains 14 residues. The V end lost 3 bases, the J end lost 6 bases, and 9 bases lay between the germline ends. Looked up from germline, CDR1 is ENHRY and CDR2 is SYGVKD. Findings of the study overall: Being productive about 87% or about 30% of the time was typical of most TCR beta V segments in an earlier analysis. Later, an analysis showed that TCR beta chains associated with HLA were more clonally expanded than others that were equally common. A cluster of highly shared sequence variants was likely a sequencing artifact. Reports described diagnosis of cytomegalovirus status by the classifier as highly specific and sensitive.

This chain joins TRBV10-3 and TRBJ1-6; no clear D. The sequencing input was PBMCs. This sequence originates from a woman between 40 and 55 years old in good health and CMV-seropositive. CDR3 in DNA: TGTGCCATCAGTGACAGTTCCACTAATTCACCCCTCCACTTT. This sequence encodes CAISDSSTNSPLHF.